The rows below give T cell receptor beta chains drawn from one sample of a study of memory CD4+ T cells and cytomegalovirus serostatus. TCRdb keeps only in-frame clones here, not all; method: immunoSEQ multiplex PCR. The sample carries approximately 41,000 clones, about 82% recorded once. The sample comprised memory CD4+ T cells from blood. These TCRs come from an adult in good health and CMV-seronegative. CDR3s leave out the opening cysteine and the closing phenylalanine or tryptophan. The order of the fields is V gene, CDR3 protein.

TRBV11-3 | ASRHRTGEDTEAF
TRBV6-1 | ASRAFPNSPLH
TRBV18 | ASSPDILGGQPQH
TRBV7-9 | ASSLYSQNTEAF
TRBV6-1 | ASSERGLGTARTF
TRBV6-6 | ASSFRDRGENIQY
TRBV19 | ASSADSRDTEAF
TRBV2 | ASSGQGGRYGYT
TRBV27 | ASSLPPYEKLF
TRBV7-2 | ASSPGLAGGSRYF
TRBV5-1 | ASSVDKNYGYT
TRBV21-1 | ASSSLGEQPQH
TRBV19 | ASNRPGTGNQPQH
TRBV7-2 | ASSLSSTDPYEQY
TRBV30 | AWSLDRDSGNTIY
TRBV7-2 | ASSLWAGGGDTQY
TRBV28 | ASSAPQLNEKLF
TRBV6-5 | ASNPGAFTGGYT
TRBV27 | ASSLAGGSGYT
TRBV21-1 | ASSKDGNGYT
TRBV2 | AGGADYNEQF
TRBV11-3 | ASSTRTGSEAF
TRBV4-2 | ASSQEGLNQPQH
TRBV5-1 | ASSLRSGGGEQY
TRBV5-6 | ASSFLVSNEQF
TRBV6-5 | ASSYLFGELF
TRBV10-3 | AISGESGRFGNTIY
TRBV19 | ASEGRQRADTQY
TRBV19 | ASSIWTGVIGTDTQY
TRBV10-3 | AISESGARDIQY
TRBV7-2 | ASSVRLRAHEQY
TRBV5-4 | ASSLDYLGETQY
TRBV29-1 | SVDVNRYEQY
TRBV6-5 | ASSYTRSGQPQH
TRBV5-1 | ASSEPRGSNTEAF
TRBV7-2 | ASSFAQLGELF
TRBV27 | ASSLIGSTDTQY